The 18 T cell receptor beta chains presented below share a single source sample, sequenced in a study of spatial heterogeneity in lung cancer. Sample time point: sample taken at primary tumor resection. Material for sequencing was whole RNA from tumor, nontumor lung or frozen PBMC, left unsorted. TCRdb reprocessed the 5' RACE reads with MiXCR, giving one entry per CDR3 protein. Among some 50,000 distinct CDR3 sequences listed, 10% to 15% were seen once. The sequencing used PBMCs, collected at surgery. These receptors all stem from a female donor with early-stage non-small cell lung cancer.

The rearrangement joins TRBV6-5 to TRBJ2-7; 8 bases line up with TRBD2. The V gene's germline CDR1 is MNHEY and CDR2 SVGAGI. The CDR3 extends over 14 amino acids. Trimming took 6 bases from V and 3 from J; bases not matched to a gene: 7. The CDR3 DNA is TGTGCCAGCAGATACGGGGGGGGCGGCTACGAGCAGTACTTC. Protein: CASRYGGGGYEQYF.

This chain joins TRBV6-5 and TRBJ1-2; 11 bases line up with TRBD1. Trimming took 1 base from V and 6 from J; bases not matched to a gene: 4. Germline lookup yields CDR1 MNHEY and CDR2 SVGAGI. This CDR3 contains 15 residues. The CDR3, as DNA: TGTGCCAGCAGTTACTTTGGACAGGGGGCGAATGGCTACACCTTC. Its translation is CASSYFGQGANGYTF.

The table lists this clonotype with a few counts. This chain connects TRBV7-2 to TRBJ2-3; 9 bases are shared with TRBD2. Trimming cost V 1 base and J 6 bases; bases outside gene matches: 5. The CDR3 loop spans 15 amino acids. Germline assignment: CDR1 SGHTA and CDR2 FQGNSA. The CDR3 nucleotides are TGTGCCAGCAGCTTAGGGGCGGGGGGGCCGGATACGCAGTATTTT. Encoded protein: CASSLGAGGPDTQYF.

This clonotype appeared many times. V gene TRBV5-6 combines with J gene TRBJ1-3; D gene ambiguous. V was clipped by 4 bases and J by 0 bases, with 14 bases between them. The CDR3 loop spans 16 amino acids. CDR1 is SGHDT and CDR2 is YYEEEE in the germline V gene. The CDR3 here is CASSVVSDLSGNTIYF. In DNA form, the CDR3 reads TGTGCCAGCAGCGTCGTCAGCGATCTCTCTGGAAACACCATATATTTT. Supplemented by reference TRBV5-6 and TRBJ1-3, the full variable domain reads DAGVTQSPTHLIKTRGQQVTLRCSPKSGHDTVSWYQQALGQGPQFIFQYYEEEERQRGNFPDRFSGHQFPNYSSELNVNALLLGDSALYLCASSVVSDLSGNTIYFGEGSWLTVV.

Concerning this clonotype itself: The junction shows a germline mismatch at one end, possibly a read error. This chain uses TRBV6-5 with TRBJ1-6; D uncertain. Germline V gene lookup returns CDR1 MNHEY and CDR2 SVGAGI. CDR3 length: 16 amino acids. In DNA form, the CDR3 reads TGTGCCAGCAGTTACTCGACGGTAACCGTTAATTCACCCCTCAACTTT. It encodes CASSYSTVTVNSPLNF.

The J gene is TRBJ2-3, the V gene TRBV29-1; TRBD1 matches at 8 bases. The CDR3 length is 13 residues. In germline, CDR1 is SQVTM, CDR2 ANQGSEA. The trim removed 3 bases at V and 4 bases at J, leaving 3 bases unmatched. CDR3 protein: CSVDRGLADTQYF. In DNA, the CDR3 is TGCAGCGTTGACAGGGGGCTCGCAGATACGCAGTATTTT.

This clonotype has a count of ten or more. The gene calls are TRBV7-9 and TRBJ1-2; tentative D call: TRBD1 (5 bases). The CDR3 length is 14 residues. The ends were cut back, 0 bases at V and 7 bases at J, with 12 bases in the middle. In germline, CDR1 is SEHNR, CDR2 FQNEAQ (reference sequence). CDR3 in amino acids: CASSLALGVVGYTF. The CDR3 DNA is TGTGCCAGCAGCTTAGCTCTGGGGGTTGTTGGCTACACCTTC.

V and J are TRBV12-3 or TRBV12-4 and TRBJ2-2; 8 nucleotides line up with TRBD2. V trimming: 2 bases; J trimming: 5 bases; junction bases outside the gene matches: 19. The CDR3 has 20 residues. The CDR3 region is CASSLYGGGPSNFATGELFF. In nucleotides, the CDR3 is TGTGCCAGCAGTTTATACGGCGGGGGGCCCTCGAACTTCGCGACCGGGGAGCTGTTTTTT.

The CDR3 DNA reads as TGTGCCAGCAGCTTAGCAGGGAACTCCTACGAGCAGTACTTC. This sequence encodes CASSLAGNSYEQYF. This chain links TRBV7-9 with TRBJ2-7; D remains ambiguous. Trimming took 0 bases from V and 0 from J, leaving 6 bases between them. Germline V gene lookup returns CDR1 SEHNR and CDR2 FQNEAQ (reference sequence). This CDR3 is built from 14 residues.

A few counts support this clonotype. The chain combines TRBV11-2 with TRBJ2-7; 8 bases map to TRBD1. Germline CDR1 reads SGHAT; CDR2 reads FQNNGV. This CDR3 comprises 16 residues. Unmatched junction bases numbered 9, after V lost 5 bases and J lost 0 bases. CDR3 DNA sequence: TGTGCCAGCAGCGCCGGAGGTACAGGGGGCTCCTACGAGCAGTACTTC. Residues: CASSAGGTGGSYEQYF.

The table lists this clonotype with many counts. The chain carries TRBV11-1 and TRBJ1-1; possibly TRBD1 for D (6 bases). The CDR3 runs to 14 residues. V lost 2 bases and J 5 bases, leaving 12 bases between the germline ends. CDR1 is SGHAT and CDR2 is FQDESV in the germline V gene (reference sequence). The CDR3 bases are TGTGCCAGCAGCTTATACGAAGGGGGAACTGAAGCTTTCTTT. As protein: CASSLYEGGTEAFF.

On this clonotype: Its ends do not fully match the called genes, so a read error is possible. V and J are TRBV12-3 or TRBV12-4 and TRBJ1-1, with D possibly matching TRBD1 (5 bases). The CDR3 length is 16 residues. CDR3 nucleotides: TGTGCCAGCAGTCGGGAGATGGGCGGGGGTGACGCTGAAGCTTACTTT. Its protein product is CASSREMGGGDAEAYF.

On this clonotype: Mismatch with germline at one junction end may stem from a read error. V usage is TRBV5-1 and J usage is TRBJ2-3; D gene uncertain. Germline V gene data show CDR1 as SGHRS and CDR2 as YFSETQ. The CDR3 consists of 11 residues. The CDR3 loop is CASGLKDTQYF. For the CDR3, the DNA is TGCGCCAGCGGCTTGAAAGATACGCAGTATTTT.

This chain uses TRBV6-6 with TRBJ2-7, with 9 nucleotides matching TRBD1. Germline CDR1 reads MNHNY; CDR2 reads SVGAGI (reference sequence). J lost 5 bases, V lost 2 bases, and 4 bases had no gene match. This CDR3 spans 14 amino acids. As DNA, the CDR3 is TGTGCCAGCAGTTACGAACAGGGGGCGGACGAGCAGTACTTC. Its translation: CASSYEQGADEQYF.

This clonotype was seen a few times. This chain joins TRBV6-2 or TRBV6-3 and TRBJ2-3; D is undetermined. The germline gives CDR1 MNHEY, CDR2 SVGEGT. This CDR3 has 12 amino acids. The V gene lost 5 bases and the J gene lost 5 bases, with 8 bases spanning the gap. CDR3 bases: TGTGCCAGCAGTGACATTAAAGATACGCAGTATTTT. Residues: CASSDIKDTQYF.

There are a few counts of this clonotype. The chain carries TRBV2 and TRBJ2-3; 9 bases map to TRBD1. The V gene's germline CDR1 is SNHLY and CDR2 FYNNEI. With V trimmed by 5 bases and J by 1 base, 4 bases remained unmatched. The length of the CDR3 is 15 residues. CDR3: CASSSDRGRTDTQYF. The CDR3 DNA sequence: TGTGCCAGCAGTTCGGACAGGGGCCGCACAGATACGCAGTATTTT.

This chain uses TRBV5-1 with TRBJ2-2; TRBD1 agrees at 10 bases. CDR3 length: 16 residues. In germline, CDR1 is SGHRS, CDR2 YFSETQ. Losses at the gene ends were 4 bases for V and 0 bases for J; bases not matched to a gene: 3. The CDR3 spells CASSPGQGANTGELFF. CDR3 sequence (DNA): TGCGCCAGCAGCCCCGGACAGGGGGCGAACACCGGGGAGCTGTTTTTT.

The V gene is TRBV7-9, the J gene TRBJ1-6; D is uncertain. The CDR3 runs 14 residues. V was pared by 4 bases and J by 8 bases, with 12 bases between. Germline-derived CDR1 and CDR2 are SEHNR and FQNEAQ (reference sequence). CDR3 bases: TGTGCCAGCAGCTCGGACCCCACCTATTCACCCCTCCACTTT. Translated, it gives CASSSDPTYSPLHF.